The entry below describes one TCR beta chain. Per the original methods: The assay estimated nucleated cells by amplifying reference gene primers. Profiled with immunoSEQ multiplex PCR; TCRdb holds only in-frame clones, not every one. V and J calls and clone size are those listed in that table; D and trimming were worked out from the DNA. In the table there are roughly 100,000 clones, approximately 72% of which are singletons. Trimming stripped 0 bases from V and 9 bases from J, with 16 bases between. This CDR3 has 15 amino acids. Germline CDR1 is SGHNT and CDR2 is YYREEE (reference sequence). This record belongs to a study of blood T cell repertoires in COVID-19. Study-wide context: The United States, Italy and Spain were the sources of the acute and convalescent COVID-19 samples. Nucleic acid was either cDNA or gDNA, and it came from T cells, B-cell-depleted T cells, or PBMCs.

The gene calls are TRBV5-4 and TRBJ2-1, with D possibly TRBD1 on 6 matching bases. This TCR was sampled from a woman aged 70-85 years with acute or convalescent COVID-19. The sample taken for sequencing was peripheral blood. As DNA, the CDR3 is TGTGCCAGCAGCTTGGGTCTAAGGGACAATAGTGAGCAGTTCTTC. Its protein is CASSLGLRDNSEQFF.